Each of the 4 T cell receptor beta chains below was sequenced from the same sample in a study of T cell repertoires in cytomegalovirus infection. TCRdb reanalysed the reads using MiXCR and keeps one entry per CDR3 protein. Here the sample spans about 900,000 distinct CDR3 sequences, around a third being singletons. These receptors have no known antigen. This specimen consisted of cultured CD8+ T cells from PBMCs, obtained from culture after CMV antigen stimulation. Receptor source: a human donor in good health (CMV status not recorded). Some clones in this sample may be carry-over from other donors' samples.

The rearrangement links TRBV27 to TRBJ2-7, with TRBD1 as a possible D gene (7 bases). The CDR3 contains 14 residues. The V end was cut by 8 bases, the J end by 4 bases, with 18 bases between. Germline CDR1 and CDR2: MNHEY and SMNVEV (reference sequence). The CDR3: CASGLGGRGYEQYV. The CDR3 DNA follows: TGTGCCAGCGGATTGGGGGGCAGGGGGTACGAGCAGTACGTC.

A few counts support this clonotype. This chain connects TRBV11-1 to TRBJ2-2; possible D gene TRBD2, 5 bases. The CDR3 contains 14 residues. Trimming stripped 4 bases from V and 3 bases from J, with 9 bases between. The germline gives CDR1 SGHAT, CDR2 FQDESV (reference sequence). CDR3 coding DNA: TGTGCCAGCAGCTCACTAGTCTACACCGGGGAGCTGTTTTTT. Its protein product is CASSSLVYTGELFF.

CDR3 nucleotide sequence: TGCGCCAGCAGCCAGCCTGATGGGCGCGAGCAGTACTTC. The encoded protein is CASSQPDGREQYF. The chain has TRBV4-1 and TRBJ2-7; no clear D. Trimming left V 3 bases short and J 6 bases short, with 12 bases between. The CDR3 contains 13 residues. Germline values: CDR1 MGHRA, CDR2 YSYEKL.

CDR3 sequence: CASSMQIGAEAFF. CDR3 sequence (DNA): TGTGCCAGTAGTATGCAGATTGGGGCTGAAGCTTTCTTT. J is TRBJ1-1 and V is TRBV19; no definite D call. Germline V gives CDR1 LNHDA, CDR2 SQIVND (reference sequence). This CDR3 has 13 residues. Trimming shortened V by 3 bases and J by 6 bases, and 11 bases separated the two germline ends.